The clone carrying this T cell receptor beta chain has more than one count but fewer than ten. The CDR3 consists of 14 residues. Germline CDR1 reads KGHSH; CDR2 reads LQKENI. The V and J ends lost 3 bases and 1 base respectively, with 9 bases between them. The source of the sample is a study of blood T cell repertoires in COVID-19. The overall study: Sample material is recorded as cDNA or gDNA derived from T cells, B-cell-depleted T cells, or PBMCs.

In the authors' methods: Estimates of nucleated cell counts were drawn from the amplification of reference gene primers. Clones were sequenced by immunoSEQ multiplex PCR, and TCRdb holds only the in-frame ones, with some missing. The V and J calls and clone size were taken over from that table, and D and trimming were inferred from the DNA. The table lists 300,000 to 350,000 clones, roughly 87% of them singletons, with roughly 2.3% in the top ten. This clonotype originated in a man between 18 and 35 years old with active or convalescent COVID-19. The chain carries TRBV18 and TRBJ1-1; D perhaps matches TRBD1 (6 bases). Material: peripheral blood. The CDR3 DNA is TGTGCCAGCTCACCGATGGGACAGAACACTGAAGCTTTCTTT. Translating it yields CASSPMGQNTEAFF. Supplemented by reference TRBV18 and TRBJ1-1, the full variable domain reads NAGVMQNPRHLVRRRGQEARLRCSPMKGHSHVYWYRQLPEEGLKFMVYLQKENIIDESGMPKERFSAEFPKEGPSILRIQQVVRGDSAAYFCASSPMGQNTEAFFGQGTRLTVV.